This T cell receptor beta chain was observed in a study of vaccination and CD4 T cells after COVID-19. Points from the study as a whole: Among reactive clones from convalescent patients, a median around 84% appeared only post-vaccination.

Scientists ran DNA taken from cultured CD4+ T cells through the Oncomine TCR Beta short-read assay for sequencing. TCRdb re-called the PCR reads with MiXCR, one entry per CDR3 protein. This sample has about 11,000 distinct CDR3 sequences, with around 50% found just once. V gave up 3 bases and J gave up 7 bases, with 16 bases separating them. Germline CDR1 is DFQATT and CDR2 is SNEGSKA (reference sequence). The CDR3 sequence is 15 residues long. The sample holds a few counts of this clonotype. Its antigen is unknown. The sample's treatment: roughly 10-day PBMC culture with coronavirus spike peptide pools or control peptides (ViraFEST assay).

Material for sequencing was CD4+ T cells from blood, cultured in vitro. The TCR comes from a human donor who had recovered from COVID-19. The chain is built from TRBV20-1 and TRBJ1-6; D gene unclear. CDR3 region: CSASTGKPGNSPLHF. The CDR3 DNA is TGCAGTGCTAGCACCGGGAAACCAGGCAATTCACCCCTCCACTTT.